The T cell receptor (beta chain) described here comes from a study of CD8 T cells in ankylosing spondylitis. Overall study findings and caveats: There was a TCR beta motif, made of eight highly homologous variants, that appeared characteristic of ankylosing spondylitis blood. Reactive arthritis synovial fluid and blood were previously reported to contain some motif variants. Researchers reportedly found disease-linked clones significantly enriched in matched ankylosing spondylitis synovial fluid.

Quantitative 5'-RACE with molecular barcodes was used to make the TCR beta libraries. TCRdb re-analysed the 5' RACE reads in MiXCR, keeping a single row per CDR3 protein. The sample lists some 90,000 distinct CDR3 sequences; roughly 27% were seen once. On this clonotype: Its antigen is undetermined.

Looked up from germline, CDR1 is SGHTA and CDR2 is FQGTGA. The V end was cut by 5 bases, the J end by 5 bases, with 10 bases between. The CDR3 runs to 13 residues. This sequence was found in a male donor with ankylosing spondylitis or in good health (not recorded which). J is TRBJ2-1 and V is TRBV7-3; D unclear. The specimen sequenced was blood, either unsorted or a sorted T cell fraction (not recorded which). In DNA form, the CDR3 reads TGTGCCAGCAGCACGGGTCCCGACAATGAGCAGTTCTTC. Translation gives CASSTGPDNEQFF.